These T cell receptor beta chains were read from a single sample in a study of blood T cells in healthy people across ages. TCRdb reprocessed the 5' RACE reads with MiXCR, giving one entry per CDR3 protein. The data hold about 830,000 distinct CDR3 sequences, with approximately 67% observed a single time. Sequenced sample: blood. These receptors were obtained from a man in his thirties or forties in good health. Each CDR3 is given with its conserved first and last residue. Fields, in order: V gene, clone size, D gene, J gene, CDR3 protein, CDR3 DNA. A D gene is named only where the DNA matches it firmly. Only part of the rows carry a size: once, few, many, or a class if the clone is expanded.

TRBV4-2	.	.	TRBJ2-7	CASSQVGVGDLQNRFSYEQYF	TGTGCCAGCAGCCAAGTCGGGGTGGGGGACCTACAAAACAGGTTCTCCTACGAGCAGTACTTC
TRBV18	few	.	TRBJ2-1	CASSPITGGYNEQFF	TGTGCCAGCTCACCAATAACAGGAGGATACAATGAGCAGTTCTTC
TRBV28	.	TRBD2	TRBJ2-7	CASNPTSGGSYEQYF	TGTGCCAGCAACCCGACTAGCGGGGGGAGCTACGAGCAGTACTTC
TRBV6-2/TRBV6-3	.	TRBD1	TRBJ2-3	CASSYRQGALGTDTQYF	TGTGCCAGCAGTTACCGACAGGGGGCTCTTGGAACAGATACGCAGTATTTT
TRBV4-2	many	.	TRBJ1-2	CASRSENYGYTF	TGTGCCAGCAGGTCTGAGAACTATGGCTACACCTTC
TRBV11-2	.	.	TRBJ1-4	CASSLGAGINEKLFF	TGTGCCAGCAGCTTAGGGGCGGGGATTAATGAAAAACTGTTTTTT
TRBV25-1	.	.	TRBJ1-5	CASSESGVQPQHF	TGTGCCAGCAGTGAATCGGGGGTTCAGCCCCAGCATTTT
TRBV10-3	.	.	TRBJ2-1	CAIGRGWTANNNEQFF	TGTGCCATCGGAAGGGGATGGACAGCAAACAACAATGAGCAGTTCTTC
TRBV5-1	.	.	TRBJ2-6	CASSLANRVSSGANVLTF	TGCGCCAGCAGCTTGGCCAACAGGGTGAGCTCTGGGGCCAACGTCCTGACTTTC
TRBV7-9	.	.	TRBJ2-2	CASSPSPGQGDPNTGELFF	TGTGCCAGCAGCCCGAGTCCGGGACAAGGGGACCCGAACACCGGGGAGCTGTTTTTT
TRBV6-2/TRBV6-3	.	TRBD2	TRBJ2-1	CASSSGGYRTSVHNEQFF	TGTGCCAGCAGTTCGGGGGGGTATAGGACTAGCGTCCACAATGAGCAGTTCTTC
TRBV12-3/TRBV12-4	.	.	TRBJ2-2	CASREGASNTGELFF	TGTGCCAGCAGGGAGGGGGCCTCGAACACCGGGGAGCTGTTTTTT
TRBV27	.	TRBD2	TRBJ2-7	CASSVAGGPRSYEQYF	TGTGCCAGCAGTGTAGCGGGGGGGCCTAGGAGCTACGAGCAGTACTTC
TRBV6-6	.	TRBD1	TRBJ2-7	CAIDSGTGSYEQYF	TGTGCCATCGATTCCGGGACAGGCTCCTACGAGCAGTACTTC
TRBV10-3	.	.	TRBJ1-6	CAAGQDNSPLHF	TGTGCCGCAGGGCAGGATAATTCACCCCTCCACTTT
TRBV2	.	TRBD1	TRBJ2-7	CASIATGDEQYF	TGTGCCAGCATCGCGACAGGGGACGAGCAGTACTTC
TRBV5-1	once	TRBD1	TRBJ2-7	CASRNGTVSYEQYF	TGCGCCAGCAGGAACGGGACAGTCTCCTACGAGCAGTACTTC
TRBV12-3/TRBV12-4	few	.	TRBJ2-7	CASSFVRNEQYF	TGTGCCAGCAGTTTTGTCAGAAACGAGCAGTACTTC
TRBV29-1	.	.	TRBJ1-5	CSVEWDKAQPQHF	TGCAGCGTTGAATGGGACAAGGCTCAGCCCCAGCATTTT
TRBV6-4	.	TRBD1	TRBJ2-1	CASSDSGQGLNEQFF	TGTGCCAGCAGTGACTCGGGACAGGGCCTCAATGAGCAGTTCTTC
TRBV20-1	.	.	TRBJ1-5	CSARGMVDIHSNQPQHF	TGCAGTGCTAGAGGAATGGTGGATATCCATAGCAATCAGCCCCAGCATTTT
TRBV3-1	.	.	TRBJ2-1	CASSQEGLGYNEQFF	TGTGCCAGCAGCCAAGAAGGGCTAGGCTACAATGAGCAGTTCTTC
TRBV24-1	.	.	TRBJ2-1	CATSFRGGGREQFF	TGTGCCACCAGTTTCAGGGGAGGGGGACGTGAGCAGTTCTTC
TRBV7-8	.	.	TRBJ1-5	CASSALAGPRNHQPQHF	TGTGCCAGCAGCGCCCTCGCCGGGCCACGAAATCATCAGCCCCAGCATTTT
TRBV7-2	few	TRBD1	TRBJ2-1	CASTRDSTYNEQFF	TGTGCCAGCACCCGGGACAGCACCTACAATGAGCAGTTCTTC
TRBV4-2	.	.	TRBJ2-1	CASSQGLAQGQFF	TGTGCCAGCAGCCAGGGACTGGCCCAAGGGCAGTTCTTC
TRBV12-3/TRBV12-4	.	.	TRBJ1-4	CASSLGDTPNEKLFF	TGTGCCAGCAGTTTAGGGGACACCCCTAATGAAAAACTGTTTTTT
TRBV9	.	TRBD1	TRBJ2-1	CASTPGTGFLNEQFF	TGTGCCAGCACCCCTGGGACAGGGTTCCTCAATGAGCAGTTCTTC
TRBV20-1	.	TRBD1	TRBJ1-1	CSAWTGSVREAFF	TGCAGTGCTTGGACAGGTTCGGTCCGTGAAGCTTTCTTT
TRBV11-2	once	.	TRBJ1-5	CASSLRGEGNQPQHF	TGTGCCAGCAGCTTACGGGGTGAAGGGAATCAGCCCCAGCATTTT
TRBV20-1	.	.	TRBJ2-3	CSASSLASSDTQYF	TGCAGTGCAAGTAGTCTAGCGTCCTCAGATACGCAGTATTTT
TRBV9	.	.	TRBJ1-5	CASSDQDRHSNQPQHF	TGTGCCAGCAGCGATCAAGACAGACATAGCAATCAGCCCCAGCATTTT
TRBV6-5	many	TRBD1	TRBJ1-2	CASSYSRTGGSYGYTF	TGTGCCAGCAGTTACTCGAGGACAGGGGGGAGCTATGGCTACACCTTC